The clone carrying this T cell receptor (beta chain) was picked up a small number of times. Its specificity is not known. Indicated time point: pre-sensitization, week 0. The treatment was: therapeutic diphenylcyclopropenone sensitization with weekly scalp DPC. Blood was collected ahead of every patch test applied. The entry originates in a study of human T cells and chemical hapten exposure. In the study overall: Diphenylcyclopropenone was applied weekly to patients' scalps across the roughly 25-week study.

Study findings and constraints: Alopecia was present in the donors, so their immune response may differ from healthy people's.

Source study methods: The number of TCRs in each sample had a median of 95,638 and spanned about 23,224 to 700,000. TCRdb passed the RACE reads through MiXCR, listing each CDR3 protein once. The V and J calls and clone size come from TCRdb's table, not from the authors' own analysis. The sample holds approximately 370,000 distinct CDR3 sequences, 5% to 6.5% seen once. The CDR3 is 14 amino acids. The ends were cut back, 3 bases at V and 6 bases at J, with 13 bases in the middle. CDR1 SEHNR and CDR2 FQNEAQ come from the germline V gene (reference sequence). This TCR was sampled from a woman in her late teens or twenties with alopecia areata. Some clones in this sample may be carry-over from other donors' samples. The rearrangement links TRBV7-9 to TRBJ2-3; possible D gene TRBD2, 7 bases. The sample here was whole blood, taken in connection with sensitization to the hapten diphenylcyclopropenone (DPC). The CDR3 is CASSFPGGEDTQYF. CDR3 nucleotides: TGTGCCAGCAGCTTCCCGGGGGGCGAGGATACGCAGTATTTT.